This T cell receptor beta chain was found in a study of T cell responses to AZD1222 COVID-19 vaccine (dated by TCRdb to the early 2020s). Background for the entire study: A total of around 240 trial participants underwent TCR sequencing, of whom about 210 received two doses of AZD1222 and some 26 received two doses of the MenACWY control vaccine. Enrollment into the trials was organized by age into subgroups of 18-55, 56-69 and 70-plus years, and those subgroups contained 148, 28 and 57 TCR-sequenced participants, respectively. Study-wide conclusions, independent of this receptor: Because no day 14 peak-response samples were available, the repertoires could be characterized only after the peak T cell response. The vaccine-associated CD4 TCRs covered the entire spike protein, and the dominant responses fell in regions 160-218 and 743-854. Participants were mostly white British, with more females than males. The authors suggested clonal diversity may have been underestimated. After two AZD1222 doses, both the breadth and the depth of spike-specific TCRs were significantly higher than at day 0 and than in MenACWY recipients. The 56-69-year group was small, and its depth increase did not reach significance, likely because of low power. Conclusions about previously exposed vaccinees are limited, since just five to seven AZD1222 recipients were seropositive for SARS-CoV-2 at baseline. Epitopes outside the regions mutated in the B.1.351 and B.1.1.7 variants were reportedly recognized by nearly half of the unique spike-specific TCRs.

Taken from the germline V gene, the CDR1 and CDR2 loops are SGHRS and YFSETQ. Germline trimming: 5 bases from V, 3 bases from J; junction bases outside gene matches: 2. The cysteine opens and the phenylalanine closes a CDR3 of 14 amino acids. CDR3 DNA only is kept here, 42 bases in frame from base 1. Sample time point, as interpreted from the label and publication: sample from adult after SARS-CoV-2 infection, after symptom onset. A couple of convalescent COVID-19 patients, sampled after symptom onset from adults with prior SARS-CoV-2 infection, were also TCR-sequenced for comparison. Comments on this clone: Its recognized antigen is unknown. Base qualities are missing; no much larger clone stands one base away.

The CDR3 regions of human TCRbeta chains were analyzed by immunosequencing. Per the original workflow: Repertoire TCRs were matched against a reference library of SARS-CoV-2-specific TCRs generated with the MIRA antigen-specificity platform. Breadth meant the fraction of unique TCRs that were SARS-CoV-2-associated, whereas depth meant the fraction of total T cells that were SARS-CoV-2-associated. Using the MIRA data, each spike-specific TCR was assigned both to the spike region to which the TCR was reactive and to a CD4 or CD8 class. Log10-transformed breadth and depth values were compared by one-way ANOVA with Sidak's multiple comparisons tests. TCRdb obtained this table from immuneACCESS and retained in-frame rearrangements with V and J assigned. These tables miss some clones; where compared with another copy, unresolved V genes account for less than half of the shortfall, and the remainder is unexplained. The DNA gave D and trimming, while V, J and clone size come from that table. Present in this sample are about 150,000 clones, 75% to 90% of which were seen just once. 5.5% to 7% of the sample rests with the top ten.

This receptor was taken from an adult who had recovered from COVID-19. Specimen: peripheral blood, collected after recovery from COVID-19. Recombination linked TRBV5-1 to TRBJ2-3; 11 junctional bases match TRBD2. The DNA sequence is TGCGCCAGCAGACTAGCGGGAGAGACAGATACGCAGTATTTT. It translates as CASRLAGETDTQYF.